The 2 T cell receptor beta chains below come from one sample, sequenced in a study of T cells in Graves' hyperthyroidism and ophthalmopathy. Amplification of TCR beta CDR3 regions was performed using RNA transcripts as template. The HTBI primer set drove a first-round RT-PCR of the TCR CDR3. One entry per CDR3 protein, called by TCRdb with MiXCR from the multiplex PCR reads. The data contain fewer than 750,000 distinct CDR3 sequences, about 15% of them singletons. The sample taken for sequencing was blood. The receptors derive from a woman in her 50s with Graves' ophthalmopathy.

CDR3 nucleotide sequence: TGTGCCAGCAGCTTGTCACAGGGGACCTCGGGAGAGACCCAGTACTTC. It translates to CASSLSQGTSGETQYF. J is TRBJ2-5 and V is TRBV7-8; 7 positions agree with TRBD1. CDR3 length: 16 residues. CDR1 SGHVS and CDR2 FQNEAQ come from the germline V gene. Germline trimming cut 3 bases from V and 4 bases from J; bases unmatched to any gene: 11.

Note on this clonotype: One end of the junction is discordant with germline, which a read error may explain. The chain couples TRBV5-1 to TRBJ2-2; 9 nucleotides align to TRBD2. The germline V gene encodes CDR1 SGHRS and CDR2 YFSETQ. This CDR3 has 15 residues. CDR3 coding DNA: TGCGCCAGCAAGGTAGCGGGAGAGAATTCCGGGGAGCCGTTTTTT. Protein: CASKVAGENSGEPFF.